These 30 T cell receptor beta chains were sequenced from one sample in a study of neurological immune-mediated disorders. In TCRdb, the 5' RACE reads were re-called with MiXCR into one record per CDR3 protein. The table includes 55,000 to 65,000 distinct CDR3 sequences, around 3.5% detected once. What was sequenced was PBMCs. All receptors come from a woman between 25 and 40 years old with multiple sclerosis.

This clonotype was seen ten or more times. The rearrangement links TRBV6-6 to TRBJ1-5, with D perhaps matching TRBD1 (6 bases). The CDR3 contains 15 residues. Germline V CDR1 and CDR2: MNHNY, SVGAGI (reference sequence). V lost 4 bases and J lost 4, with 14 bases in between. The CDR3, as DNA: TGTGCCAGCAGTTTAATACAGGGAGGGAATCAGCCCCAGCATTTT. It specifies CASSLIQGGNQPQHF.

There are many counts of this clonotype. In DNA, the CDR3 is TGTGCCACCAGTGACCCAACAGGGCTCCAAGAGACCCAGTACTTC. It encodes CATSDPTGLQETQYF. V usage is TRBV24-1 and J usage is TRBJ2-5, with D perhaps TRBD1 (6 bases). CDR3 length: 15 amino acids. Trimming shortened V by 4 bases and J by 1 base, and 12 bases separated the two germline ends. CDR1 and CDR2 (germline): KGHDR, SFDVKD.

This clonotype was recorded at least ten times. The V and J genes are TRBV7-9 and TRBJ2-7, with 14 bases matching TRBD2. Germline CDR1 is SEHNR and CDR2 is FQNEAQ (reference sequence). The length of the CDR3 is 17 residues. With 5 bases clipped from V and 0 bases from J, the junction kept 6 bases outside the gene matches. The CDR3 DNA is TGTGCCAGCAGCCCGGGACTAGCGGGAGAAGGCTCCTACGAGCAGTACTTC. This gives the protein CASSPGLAGEGSYEQYF.

Comments on this clonotype: One end of the junction varies from germline; a read error may be responsible. V and J are TRBV20-1 and TRBJ1-5, with D maybe TRBD1 (6 bases). The CDR3 consists of 14 residues. Germline assignment: CDR1 DFQATT and CDR2 SNEGSKA (reference sequence). In DNA form, the CDR3 reads TGCAGTCTCGGGACAAGTTATAGCAATCAGCCCCAGAATTTT. Translation: CSLGTSYSNQPQNF.

This clonotype has a count of ten or more. The chain is built from TRBV20-1 and TRBJ2-7; a weak D match, TRBD2 (5 bases). The germline gives CDR1 DFQATT, CDR2 SNEGSKA (reference sequence). This CDR3 is built from 12 residues. V was trimmed by 5 bases and J by 0 bases, leaving 8 bases between them. The CDR3 region has the DNA TGCAGTGCTCCCGGGAACTCCTACGAGCAGTACTTC. Translating it yields CSAPGNSYEQYF.

This clonotype was seen many times. The chain is built from TRBV10-3 and TRBJ1-5, with D unclear. Deletions cut 4 bases from V and 4 bases from J, with 11 bases between. Germline lookup yields CDR1 ENHRY and CDR2 SYGVKD. This CDR3 is built from 14 residues. In DNA, the CDR3 is TGTGCCATCAGTGGACCGGGATTTAATCAGCCCCAGCATTTT. It encodes CAISGPGFNQPQHF.

This chain links TRBV10-3 with TRBJ2-2, with D possibly being TRBD2 (6 bases). The CDR3 spans 17 residues. Germline CDR1 and CDR2: ENHRY and SYGVKD. V gave up 2 bases and J gave up 8 bases, with 21 bases separating them. The CDR3 coding sequence is TGTGCCATCAGTGAGGGGACCGCATCGGGAGATGAGGGGGAGCTGTTTTTT. Translation: CAISEGTASGDEGELFF.

This clonotype occurred many times. J is TRBJ1-2 and V is TRBV5-1; D perhaps matches TRBD1 (6 bases). This CDR3 is 14 amino acids long. Germline V gives CDR1 SGHRS, CDR2 YFSETQ. V shed 0 bases and J shed 7 bases, with 13 bases lying between them. CDR3 residues: CASSLDGGISGYTF. In DNA form, the CDR3 reads TGCGCCAGCAGCTTGGATGGGGGCATAAGTGGCTACACCTTC.

This clonotype appeared many times. V gene TRBV4-1 combines with J gene TRBJ2-3, with 9 bases identical to TRBD1. There are 15 residues in the CDR3. CDR1 is MGHRA, CDR2 YSYEKL, per germline. The J segment lost 3 bases and the V segment lost 5 bases, leaving 6 bases of the junction unmatched. The CDR3 DNA reads as TGCGCCAGCAGCGGGACAGGGACAAAGACAGATACGCAGTATTTT. Translation gives CASSGTGTKTDTQYF.

This clonotype appeared many times. This chain connects TRBV5-5 to TRBJ1-1; no definite D call. V lost 4 bases and J lost 0, with 7 bases in between. Germline V lookup: CDR1 SGHKS, CDR2 YYEKEE (reference sequence). This CDR3 region has 13 residues. The CDR3 sequence: CASSLQLNTEAFF. The DNA of the CDR3 is TGTGCCAGCAGCCTGCAGCTGAACACTGAAGCTTTCTTT.

The V gene is TRBV5-1, the J gene TRBJ2-7, with 8 bases that match TRBD1. Per the germline V gene, CDR1 is SGHRS and CDR2 is YFSETQ. Trimming cost V 2 bases and J 5 bases; bases outside gene matches: 6. This CDR3 has 14 residues. DNA of the CDR3: TGCGCCAGCAGCTTACGACAGGGGATCGACGAGCAGTACTTC. Protein: CASSLRQGIDEQYF.

This clonotype was found many times. The CDR3 reads CASSRAMTQYF. CDR3 coding DNA: TGTGCCAGCAGCCGTGCTATGACCCAGTACTTC. V gene TRBV5-6 combines with J gene TRBJ2-5, with D hard to call. The germline V gene encodes CDR1 SGHDT and CDR2 YYEEEE. Trimming stripped 4 bases from V and 7 bases from J, with 8 bases between. CDR3 length equals 11 residues. Together with reference TRBV5-6 and TRBJ2-5, the CDR3 gives the full variable domain: DAGVTQSPTHLIKTRGQQVTLRCSPKSGHDTVSWYQQALGQGPQFIFQYYEEEERQRGNFPDRFSGHQFPNYSSELNVNALLLGDSALYLCASSRAMTQYFGPGTRLLVL.

This clonotype was counted many times. The chain has TRBV3-1 and TRBJ1-5; the D is unclear. V was clipped by 4 bases and J by 4 bases, with 8 bases between them. From germline, CDR1 is LGHDT and CDR2 YNNKEL (reference sequence). This CDR3 is built from 13 residues. The chain's CDR3 is CASSPSGNQPQHF. DNA of the CDR3: TGTGCCAGCAGCCCTTCCGGGAATCAGCCCCAGCATTTT.

This clonotype occurred many times. The chain has TRBV7-2 and TRBJ2-2, with TRBD1 matching over 10 bases. The CDR3 has 16 amino acids. The J segment lost 6 bases and the V segment lost 8 bases, leaving 12 bases of the junction unmatched. Germline assignment: CDR1 SGHTA and CDR2 FQGNSA. The CDR3 region is CASSYIRGQGAGELFF. CDR3 bases: TGTGCCAGCTCATACATTCGAGGACAGGGGGCCGGGGAGCTGTTTTTT.

Many counts were recorded for this clonotype. This chain connects TRBV6-5 to TRBJ2-6; D gene ambiguous. Germline V gene lookup returns CDR1 MNHEY and CDR2 SVGAGI. The CDR3 has 14 residues. The ends were cut back, 6 bases at V and 0 bases at J, with 6 bases in the middle. CDR3 nucleotides: TGTGCCAGCAGCACTCACTCTGGGGCCAACGTCCTGACTTTC. This sequence encodes CASSTHSGANVLTF.

This clonotype has at least ten counts. The chain has TRBV6-2 or TRBV6-3 and TRBJ1-6; 9 bases map to TRBD1. J lost 9 bases, V lost 6 bases, and 15 bases had no gene match. The CDR3 spans 17 residues. Germline values: CDR1 MNHEY, CDR2 SVGEGT. DNA for the CDR3: TGTGCCAGCAGGCGGGGGAGTCGGACAGGGGAAGGTTCACCCCTCCACTTT. Amino acids: CASRRGSRTGEGSPLHF.

This clonotype was observed many times. The rearrangement uses TRBV18 and TRBJ2-3, with D tentatively TRBD2 (6 bases). Trimming left V 6 bases short and J 4 bases short, with 11 bases between. CDR3 size: 13 residues. Germline-derived CDR1 and CDR2 are KGHSH and LQKENI. The CDR3 here is CASSPAGPDTQYF. CDR3 nucleotide sequence: TGTGCCAGCTCTCCTGCGGGGCCAGATACGCAGTATTTT.

This clonotype was recorded many times. This chain uses TRBV12-3 or TRBV12-4 with TRBJ2-7, with TRBD1 as a possible D gene (6 bases). V was cut by 7 bases and J by 3 bases, with 10 bases left in between. This CDR3 spans 12 amino acids. The CDR3 loop reads CASTDRYYEQYF. The DNA of the CDR3 is TGTGCCAGCACCGACAGGTACTACGAGCAGTACTTC.

Many counts were recorded for this clonotype. The gene calls are TRBV7-2 and TRBJ2-7; D remains ambiguous. Germline V lookup: CDR1 SGHTA, CDR2 FQGNSA. The CDR3 extends over 12 amino acids. Trimming removed 5 bases at V and 6 bases at J, with 11 bases between. CDR3 amino acids: CASSPRTGEQYF. The DNA of the CDR3 is TGTGCCAGCAGCCCTCGGACGGGCGAGCAGTACTTC.

This clonotype was observed many times. This sequence joins TRBV20-1 and TRBJ2-7; possibly TRBD2 for D (7 bases). This CDR3 is 15 amino acids long. The germline V gene has CDR1 DFQATT and CDR2 SNEGSKA (reference sequence). The V and J ends lost 4 bases and 3 bases respectively, with 19 bases between them. The CDR3 DNA reads TGCAGTGCTACCCTACCGCGGGGGCTAGTCTACGAGCAGTACTTC. Protein: CSATLPRGLVYEQYF.

This clonotype was recorded many times. The V gene is TRBV27, the J gene TRBJ2-3, with TRBD1 matching over 9 bases. V shed 4 bases, J shed 4 bases, and the junction held 9 bases outside the gene matches. Germline assignment: CDR1 MNHEY and CDR2 SMNVEV (reference sequence). CDR3 length: 16 residues. CDR3 DNA: TGTGCCAGCAGTTACCTACCGGGACAGGGCTCAGATACGCAGTATTTT. It translates to CASSYLPGQGSDTQYF.

In its sample, this clonotype was seen many times. This chain uses TRBV7-9 with TRBJ2-5, with unresolved D. CDR1 SEHNR and CDR2 FQNEAQ come from the germline V gene (reference sequence). V was trimmed by 4 bases and J by 5 bases, leaving 14 bases between them. This CDR3 is built from 14 residues. CDR3 loop: CASSSALVGETQYF. The DNA for the CDR3 is TGTGCCAGCAGCTCGGCCCTCGTAGGGGAGACCCAGTACTTC.

This clonotype was counted at least ten times. V and J are TRBV3-1 and TRBJ2-3; the match to TRBD2 covers 11 bases. Germline CDR1 and CDR2: LGHDT and YNNKEL (reference sequence). V lost 2 bases to trimming and J lost 2 bases; unmatched junction nucleotides: 3. The CDR3 sequence is 16 residues long. As DNA, the CDR3 is TGTGCCAGCAGCCAACTAGCGGGGGGCACCACAGATACGCAGTATTTT. It yields the protein CASSQLAGGTTDTQYF.

To note about this clonotype: A much larger clone lies one base from this, so it may be a read error. The chain uses TRBV3-1 and TRBJ1-5; D gene ambiguous. Germline CDR1 LGHDT, CDR2 YNNKEL (reference sequence). The CDR3 loop spans 13 amino acids. The V gene lost 0 bases and the J gene lost 7 bases, with 7 bases spanning the gap. The CDR3: CASSQEGKQPQHF. The CDR3 DNA reads TGTGCCAGCAGCCAAGAAGGGAAACAGCCCCAGCATTTT.

This clonotype was counted ten times or more. DNA for the CDR3: TGTGCCAGCAGCCCCGGGGGAAGCGGGAGTTACTACGAGCAGTACTTC. Translated, it gives CASSPGGSGSYYEQYF. The chain recombines TRBV12-3 or TRBV12-4 with TRBJ2-7; 8 bases fit TRBD2. This CDR3 spans 16 amino acids. V shed 6 bases, J shed 3 bases, and the junction held 13 bases outside the gene matches.

This chain connects TRBV27 to TRBJ2-7; 9 nucleotides align to TRBD1. With V trimmed by 7 bases and J by 2 bases, 6 bases remained unmatched. This CDR3 has 14 amino acids. Per germline, CDR1 MNHEY and CDR2 SMNVEV (reference sequence). CDR3 sequence (DNA): TGTGCCAGCACTCAAAGGACAGGGGCCTACGAGCAGTACTTC. Amino acid sequence: CASTQRTGAYEQYF.

This clonotype was counted ten times or more. V gene TRBV7-9 combines with J gene TRBJ2-7; D gene uncertain. Germline V gene data show CDR1 as SEHNR and CDR2 as FQNEAQ (reference sequence). The V and J ends lost 1 base and 8 bases respectively, with 9 bases between them. There are 12 residues in the CDR3. CDR3 in amino acids: CASSLEGQKQYF. The CDR3, as DNA: TGTGCCAGCAGCTTAGAAGGCCAAAAGCAGTACTTC.

CDR3 nucleotide sequence: TGTGCCACGGGACAATACAATGAGCAGTTCTTC. It is translated as CATGQYNEQFF. This sequence joins TRBV2 and TRBJ2-1, with a tentative D call TRBD1 (6 bases). This CDR3 has 11 amino acids. Germline V gene lookup returns CDR1 SNHLY and CDR2 FYNNEI. Deletions cut 10 bases from V and 4 bases from J, with 8 bases between.

This clonotype was detected ten times or more. The chain uses TRBV5-1 and TRBJ1-1; a weak D match, TRBD1 (5 bases). CDR3 length equals 15 residues. The V gene's germline CDR1 is SGHRS and CDR2 YFSETQ. Deletions cut 0 bases from V and 0 bases from J, with 9 bases between. CDR3 loop: CASSLAAGMNTEAFF. The DNA for the CDR3 is TGCGCCAGCAGCTTGGCAGCAGGGATGAACACTGAAGCTTTCTTT.

This clonotype showed up just a few times. CDR3 nucleotide sequence: TGTGCCAGCAGCTTGAGTGGGACCTTAGCCGAGACCCAGTACTTC. Its translation: CASSLSGTLAETQYF. This chain links TRBV5-6 with TRBJ2-5; D tentatively fits TRBD1 or TRBD2 (5 bases each). The germline V and J ends were trimmed by 1 base and 5 bases, with 15 bases remaining between them. CDR3 length: 15 amino acids. Germline values: CDR1 SGHDT, CDR2 YYEEEE. The complete variable domain, with remaining parts taken from reference TRBV5-6 and TRBJ2-5, reads DAGVTQSPTHLIKTRGQQVTLRCSPKSGHDTVSWYQQALGQGPQFIFQYYEEEERQRGNFPDRFSGHQFPNYSSELNVNALLLGDSALYLCASSLSGTLAETQYFGPGTRLLVL.